Below, 3 T cell receptor beta chains from the same sample are listed, as sequenced in a study of blood T cells in healthy people across ages. Then a second PCR, running about 7 to 11 cycles, was carried out with a sample-barcoded 5' primer and a J-beta primer mix. TCRdb called the 5' RACE reads again in MiXCR, with one record for every CDR3 protein. The table lists under 2,000,000 distinct CDR3 sequences, around 48% of them singletons. The sequencing input was blood. The receptors were gathered from a woman in her thirties or forties in good health.

There are a few counts of this clonotype. V is TRBV20-1 and J is TRBJ2-7; 10 bases are shared with TRBD2. The J call may be wrong; the DNA end is better matched by TRBJ2-5. Germline values: CDR1 DFQATT, CDR2 SNEGSKA (reference sequence). The CDR3 loop spans 17 amino acids. CDR3 bases: TGCAGTGCTAGAGCGATCCTGGGAGCGGGGGGGCGGGAGACCCAGTACTTC. Amino acid sequence: CSARAILGAGGRETQYF.

The chain employs TRBV5-1 and TRBJ1-1, with TRBD1 matching 12 bases. The ends lost 1 base at V and 5 bases at J; junction bases unmatched: 12. Germline V gives CDR1 SGHRS, CDR2 YFSETQ. The CDR3 spans 18 residues. The CDR3, as DNA: TGCGCCAGCAGCTTGCACGGGACAGGGGGCAGTTTGAGTACTGAAGCTTTCTTT. This sequence encodes CASSLHGTGGSLSTEAFF. The whole variable domain, remainder taken from reference TRBV5-1 and TRBJ1-1, is KAGVTQTPRYLIKTRGQQVTLSCSPISGHRSVSWYQQTPGQGLQFLFEYFSETQRNKGNFPGRFSGRQFSNSRSEMNVSTLELGDSALYLCASSLHGTGGSLSTEAFFGQGTRLTVV.

The CDR3 DNA is TGCAGCGCCGTGGGTCCGGGGGGGAGGGACGAGCAGTACTTC. The encoded protein is CSAVGPGGRDEQYF. This rearrangement joins TRBV29-1 to TRBJ2-5, with 8 bases identical to TRBD2. The end of the DNA is better explained by TRBJ2-7, so the J call may be wrong. This CDR3 is built from 14 residues. Germline V gene sequence: CDR1 SQVTM, CDR2 ANQGSEA.